The 32 T cell receptor beta chains given below trace back to one sample, sequenced in a study of CXCR3-negative and CXCR3-positive naive CD8 T cells. Via 5' RACE with UMI labels, TRB cDNA libraries were prepared. TCRdb re-called the 5' RACE reads and catalogs CDR3 proteins one per entry, DNA excluded. The sample table sets out approximately 56,000 distinct CDR3 sequences. The sequenced material came from memory CD8+ T cells from blood. The receptors originated from a human donor in good health. Some clones in this sample may be carry-over from other donors' samples.

CDR3 region: CASSQDLGSGGNEQYF. The chain employs TRBV4-2 and TRBJ2-7; the TRBD2 assignment by TCRdb is unverifiable without DNA. Germline V gene lookup returns CDR1 LGHNA and CDR2 YNFKEQ. CDR3 length: 16 amino acids.

This chain links TRBV6-5 with TRBJ2-2; TCRdb indicates TRBD1, and absent DNA this call remains unverified. The CDR3 spans 14 residues. Germline CDR1 reads MNHEY; CDR2 reads SVGAGI. This CDR3 is CASSYSSGTGELFF.

The V gene is TRBV20-1, the J gene TRBJ2-1; TCRdb outputs TRBD1, but without DNA this stays unchecked. CDR1 and CDR2 (germline): DFQATT, SNEGSKA (reference sequence). The CDR3 contains 15 residues. This CDR3 is CSARKGQASYNEQFF.

The CDR3 protein is CASSLGAEQYF. The genes are TRBV7-9 and TRBJ2-7. The CDR3 is 11 residues long. The germline V gene has CDR1 SEHNR and CDR2 FQNEAQ (reference sequence). The full variable domain, completed using reference TRBV7-9 and TRBJ2-7, is DTGVSQNPRHKITKRGQNVTFRCDPISEHNRLYWYRQTLGQGPEFLTYFQNEAQLEKSRLLSDRFSAERPKGSFSTLEIQRTEQGDSAMYLCASSLGAEQYFGPGTRLTVT.

V and J are TRBV5-6 and TRBJ1-2; TCRdb designates TRBD1, a call that cannot be tested without DNA. This CDR3 has 14 residues. Germline CDR1 is SGHDT and CDR2 is YYEEEE. CDR3 in amino acids: CASSSSGSYYGYTF. Combining the CDR3 with reference TRBV5-6 and TRBJ1-2 gives the whole variable domain DAGVTQSPTHLIKTRGQQVTLRCSPKSGHDTVSWYQQALGQGPQFIFQYYEEEERQRGNFPDRFSGHQFPNYSSELNVNALLLGDSALYLCASSSSGSYYGYTFGSGTRLTVV.

The rearrangement uses TRBV27 and TRBJ2-1; without DNA, the TCRdb call of TRBD1 cannot be checked. CDR3 size: 14 residues. Per the germline V gene, CDR1 is MNHEY and CDR2 is SMNVEV (reference sequence). The CDR3 is CASSFRDPVNEQFF.

The rearrangement joins TRBV7-3 to TRBJ1-6; TCRdb designates TRBD1, a call that cannot be tested without DNA. CDR3 length: 19 amino acids. Germline CDR1 reads SGHTA; CDR2 reads FQGTGA. The CDR3 reads CASSLNRIGGHCGNSPLHF.

The J gene is TRBJ2-3, the V gene TRBV20-1. Germline assignment: CDR1 DFQATT and CDR2 SNEGSKA (reference sequence). The CDR3 consists of 15 residues. This chain's CDR3 is CSARARLAGTDTQYF.

This chain uses TRBV7-3 with TRBJ2-1; TCRdb reports TRBD1, a call that lacks DNA to check it against. The germline CDR1 and CDR2 sequences are SGHTA and FQGTGA. The CDR3 has 16 residues. The CDR3: CASSLMSGGPPNEQFF.

The CDR3 sequence: CASSLRGPVSYEQYF. V and J are TRBV28 and TRBJ2-7; as DNA is missing, the TRBD1 call by TCRdb cannot be tested. The CDR3 sequence is 15 residues long. Germline V gene sequence: CDR1 MDHEN, CDR2 SYDVKM.

The J gene is TRBJ2-2, the V gene TRBV12-3 or TRBV12-4. CDR3 size: 15 residues. The CDR3 here is CASSSREVNTGELFF.

The chain combines TRBV7-9 with TRBJ2-1; checking the TCRdb D call of TRBD1 is not possible without DNA. CDR1 and CDR2 from the germline V gene are SEHNR and FQNEAQ (reference sequence). This CDR3 spans 15 amino acids. This CDR3 reads CASSLGTGGEDEQFF.

This chain uses TRBV29-1 with TRBJ2-7; lacking DNA, the TRBD2 call made by TCRdb goes unchecked. The CDR3 totals 15 residues. Germline V gives CDR1 SQVTM, CDR2 ANQGSEA. CDR3 sequence: CSVDGVGRRAYEQYF.

The chain employs TRBV20-1 and TRBJ2-5; TCRdb names TRBD1, which stays unverified in the absence of DNA. CDR1 and CDR2 (germline): DFQATT, SNEGSKA (reference sequence). This CDR3 comprises 14 residues. The CDR3 spells CSARDVRGGETQYF.

The rearrangement links TRBV5-5 to TRBJ2-5; lacking DNA, the TRBD1 call made by TCRdb goes unchecked. Germline V gene lookup returns CDR1 SGHKS and CDR2 YYEKEE (reference sequence). This CDR3 contains 15 residues. This chain's CDR3 is CASSQGILVEETRYF.

V usage is TRBV2 and J usage is TRBJ2-1; TCRdb gives TRBD2 as the D gene, but with no DNA this cannot be confirmed. The germline CDR1 and CDR2 sequences are SNHLY and FYNNEI. The CDR3 runs to 17 residues. The CDR3: CASSEYLAGTPYNEQFF. The whole variable domain, filled in from reference TRBV2 and TRBJ2-1, reads EPEVTQTPSHQVTQMGQEVILRCVPISNHLYFYWYRQILGQKVEFLVSFYNNEISEKSEIFDDQFSVERPDGSNFTLKIRSTKLEDSAMYFCASSEYLAGTPYNEQFFGPGTRLTVL.

The rearrangement uses TRBV5-6 and TRBJ2-3; checking the TCRdb D call of TRBD2 is not possible without DNA. Germline loops: CDR1 SGHDT, CDR2 YYEEEE. The CDR3 has 17 amino acids. CDR3 loop: CASSLRGSSPSTDTQYF.

The chain employs TRBV6-2 or TRBV6-3 and TRBJ2-5; TCRdb selects TRBD1, and the lack of DNA leaves this call unchecked. This CDR3 region has 15 residues. Germline loops: CDR1 MNHEY, CDR2 SVGEGT. CDR3 sequence reads: CASSYYGTPQETQYF.

The rearrangement links TRBV7-6 to TRBJ2-1; the TCRdb call, TRBD2, lacks DNA for checking. The CDR3 loop spans 12 amino acids. Germline lookup yields CDR1 SGHVS and CDR2 FNYEAQ. CDR3: CASLAGLSEQFF.

The rearrangement joins TRBV28 to TRBJ1-1; TCRdb picks TRBD1, but there is no DNA to check that call. Germline CDR1 is MDHEN and CDR2 is SYDVKM. CDR3 length: 17 residues. CDR3 amino acids: CASSLPLTGTGDTEAFF.

The V gene is TRBV7-9, the J gene TRBJ2-1. Germline CDR1 SEHNR, CDR2 FQNEAQ (reference sequence). The CDR3 length is 16 residues. CDR3 loop: CASSLDQGSSYNEQFF.

The rearrangement links TRBV7-2 to TRBJ2-1. CDR1 is SGHTA and CDR2 is FQGNSA in the germline V gene. The CDR3 spans 13 residues. The CDR3 is CASSLGFGNEQFF.

The V and J genes are TRBV6-2 or TRBV6-3 and TRBJ2-7; the D gene TCRdb calls, TRBD1, cannot be checked with no DNA. Germline loops: CDR1 MNHEY, CDR2 SVGEGT. The CDR3 runs to 15 residues. The CDR3 sequence is CATSPEAGGSYEQYF.

V usage is TRBV3-1 and J usage is TRBJ2-1; TCRdb selects TRBD2, and the lack of DNA leaves this call unchecked. This CDR3 is built from 18 residues. Germline lookup yields CDR1 LGHDT and CDR2 YNNKEL (reference sequence). This CDR3 is CASSQELADLSSYNEQFF.

This chain uses TRBV7-9 with TRBJ2-7; TCRdb designates TRBD1, a call that cannot be tested without DNA. This CDR3 is built from 16 residues. The germline CDR1 and CDR2 sequences are SEHNR and FQNEAQ (reference sequence). The CDR3 sequence: CASSSGGGRPPYEQYF.

The V and J genes are TRBV7-3 and TRBJ1-6; TCRdb's D call, TRBD1, is unchecked because there is no DNA. From germline, CDR1 is SGHTA and CDR2 FQGTGA. The CDR3 extends over 15 amino acids. CDR3 region: CASSLRGRHSSPLHF.

The genes are TRBV29-1 and TRBJ2-7; there is no DNA to check the TCRdb D call of TRBD1. Per the germline V gene, CDR1 is SQVTM and CDR2 is ANQGSEA. This CDR3 contains 12 residues. CDR3 amino acids: CSVEVQGYEQYF.

The gene calls are TRBV29-1 and TRBJ2-3. The CDR3 totals 11 residues. Germline CDR1 and CDR2: SQVTM and ANQGSEA. CDR3 sequence reads: CSVDLLDTQYF.

The V call is TRBV25-1, the J call TRBJ2-1. CDR3 size: 13 residues. Germline V lookup: CDR1 MGHDK, CDR2 SYGVNS. The CDR3 loop is CASSEPSYGEQFF.

This chain connects TRBV7-9 to TRBJ2-1; TCRdb returns TRBD1, unconfirmable since there is no DNA. The germline CDR1 and CDR2 sequences are SEHNR and FQNEAQ (reference sequence). This CDR3 region has 13 residues. CDR3 amino acids: CASTVVGGGEQFF. The whole variable domain, remainder taken from reference TRBV7-9 and TRBJ2-1, is DTGVSQNPRHKITKRGQNVTFRCDPISEHNRLYWYRQTLGQGPEFLTYFQNEAQLEKSRLLSDRFSAERPKGSFSTLEIQRTEQGDSAMYLCASTVVGGGEQFFGPGTRLTVL.

The J gene is TRBJ2-1, the V gene TRBV29-1. From germline, CDR1 is SQVTM and CDR2 ANQGSEA. The CDR3 contains 13 residues. The CDR3 spells CSVGASSYNEQFF.

This chain joins TRBV29-1 and TRBJ2-1; absent DNA, TCRdb's TRBD1 call cannot be checked. The CDR3 has 12 amino acids. Germline lookup yields CDR1 SQVTM and CDR2 ANQGSEA. The CDR3 spells CSVVAGDGEQFF.